Sequencing of this T cell receptor beta chain was carried out in a study of shared clonotypes between healthy human individuals. Study-level results: As a rule, naive subsets had a larger estimated richness than memory subsets.

This CDR3 spans 15 amino acids. V lost 5 bases to trimming and J lost 5 bases; unmatched junction nucleotides: 9. From germline, CDR1 is MNHEY and CDR2 SMNVEV (reference sequence). Genomic DNA from each subset was divided evenly over several immunoSEQ plates. Here immunoSEQ multiplex PCR was the method, and the copy in TCRdb shows in-frame clones only, minus some. The data show roughly 500,000 clones, with approximately 95% seen just once and about 0.06% held by the top ten. Concerning this clone: Its specificity is unknown.

This chain connects TRBV27 to TRBJ2-3; 8 bases are a match to TRBD2. This clonotype was sampled from a woman in her thirties in good health. Sequenced input: naive CD4+ T cells sorted from blood. As to subset: CD45RA+ positively selected. Here the CDR3 reads CASSRSGRNVDTQYF. In nucleotides, the CDR3 is TGTGCCAGCAGTCGCAGCGGGAGAAACGTAGATACGCAGTATTTT.